These T cell receptor beta chains were read from a single sample in a study of response to subunit inactivated influenza vaccine. TCRdb analysed the RT-PCR reads with MiXCR anew, one entry per CDR3 protein. The sample lists 530,000 or so distinct CDR3 sequences, 14% occurring once. Material: PBMCs from blood, obtained roughly 12 days after vaccination. The receptors were gathered from a man in his fifties who received an inactivated influenza vaccine. Both conserved end residues are part of each CDR3. Size tells how often a clone was seen (once, few, many) or the class of an expanded clone, and some rows leave it out.

>TRBV5-1|12|.|TRBJ2-3
CASSLSSDTQYF
>TRBV7-2|15|few|TRBJ2-3
CASSPVGRKLDTQYF
>TRBV20-1|13|.|TRBJ2-2
CSAQPPPSGELFF
>TRBV5-1|16|.|TRBJ2-1
CASALSGGSSGNEQFF
>TRBV6-1|16|.|TRBJ1-6
CASRWGASSYNSPLHF
>TRBV20-1|11|few|TRBJ2-3
CSAPRTDTQYF
>TRBV20-1|14|few|TRBJ2-4
CSASSGREKNIQYF
>TRBV7-2|17|.|TRBJ2-7
CASSLGLAGGSAYEQYF
>TRBV12-3/TRBV12-4|14|many|TRBJ1-5
CASTGGAAGQPQHF
>TRBV12-3/TRBV12-4|13|few|TRBJ2-3
CASSFSGADTQYF
>TRBV10-3|16|few|TRBJ2-3
CAISGGQGAPPDTQYF
>TRBV6-2/TRBV6-3|17|.|TRBJ2-5
CASSYADGTGFWETQYF
>TRBV12-3/TRBV12-4|13|few|TRBJ1-1
CASATDLNTEAFF
>TRBV20-1|14|.|TRBJ1-5
CSARDRISAQPQHF
>TRBV29-1|14|few|TRBJ1-1
CSVRTGTVNTEAFF
>TRBV7-9|14|many|TRBJ2-5
CASSSRIRGQTQYF
>TRBV20-1|13|many|TRBJ1-5
CSAKWTANQPQHF
>TRBV6-1|17|few|TRBJ2-1
CASSVSQGRGSYNEQFF
>TRBV28|13|many|TRBJ2-7
CASSPGVAYEQYF
>TRBV5-5|17|.|TRBJ2-2
CASSLAPDRVDTGELFF
>TRBV28|13|few|TRBJ1-2
CASSFLDFRGYTF
>TRBV20-1|16|.|TRBJ2-7
CSARVGTSGSLNEQYF
>TRBV7-2|14|many|TRBJ2-2
CASSRRQGAGELFF
>TRBV9|14|.|TRBJ2-7
CASSQTGTPYEQYF
>TRBV28|17|many|TRBJ2-3
CASSPPWGTTYTDTQYF
>TRBV10-3|14|.|TRBJ1-5
CAISEGPSNQPQHF
>TRBV7-3|20|.|TRBJ1-4
CASSLTVLRGHRPHNEKLFF
>TRBV9|14|few|TRBJ2-5
CASSASGIRETQYF
>TRBV7-8|15|.|TRBJ2-5
CASSMLGFDRETQYF
>TRBV20-1|14|few|TRBJ1-2
CSARTGETLNGYTF
>TRBV20-1|14|many|TRBJ1-5
CSARGPFSNQPQHF
>TRBV20-1|14|few|TRBJ2-1
CSAVGGSSYNEQFF
>TRBV30|13|few|TRBJ1-2
CAWSWAANYGYTF
>TRBV24-1|14|many|TRBJ2-3
CATSPDRVADTQYF
>TRBV5-4|14|.|TRBJ2-7
CASSLKQRPLEQYF
>TRBV12-3/TRBV12-4|14|.|TRBJ2-2
CASRRSGGAGELFF
>TRBV12-3/TRBV12-4|16|few|TRBJ2-3
CASRPRRDYRTDTQYF
>TRBV20-1|14|many|TRBJ2-4
CSARQGLAKNIQYF
>TRBV6-2/TRBV6-3|16|.|TRBJ2-5
CASSYSTSGTQETQYF
>TRBV25-1|15|.|TRBJ2-2
CASSEWVAGAGELFF
>TRBV12-3/TRBV12-4|15|many|TRBJ2-3
CASSFVAVGTDTQYF
>TRBV9|15|.|TRBJ1-4
CASSPIGGPNEKLFF
>TRBV6-1|13|few|TRBJ1-2
CASSVDRFEGYTF
>TRBV29-1|13|many|TRBJ1-1
CSAKTGGYTEAFF
>TRBV20-1|14|few|TRBJ1-1
CSASVPGATTEAFF
>TRBV5-1|17|.|TRBJ2-2
CASSFVAGGPSTGELFF
>TRBV2|15|.|TRBJ1-2
CASSSNSRSYYGYTF
>TRBV24-1|15|.|TRBJ2-3
CATSDRGDSTDTQYF
>TRBV28|15|.|TRBJ2-1
CVSSSTGSSYNEQFF
>TRBV4-2|18|.|TRBJ2-7
CASSQAGGLGSQAYEQYF
>TRBV7-6|16|.|TRBJ1-2
CASSLAPDISNYGYTF
>TRBV20-1|14|few|TRBJ2-1
CSASIRERIREEFF
>TRBV7-6|15|.|TRBJ2-2
CASSNRGQGTGELFF
>TRBV7-6|13|few|TRBJ2-1
CASSSQGTHEQFF
>TRBV3-1|18|few|TRBJ2-7
CASSQEGSRRALFYEQYF
>TRBV10-3|12|.|TRBJ2-3
CATQSQTDTQYF
>TRBV2|16|few|TRBJ2-2
CAILQTGLGNTGELFF
>TRBV4-1|21|.|TRBJ2-4
CASSQDLVRTSGFLAKNIQYF
>TRBV30|15|few|TRBJ2-2
CAWSPQLRVTGELFF